Described below is a single T cell receptor (beta chain) sequence and its context. The data derive from a study of T cell changes during pregnancy in multiple sclerosis. This CDR3 is built from 16 residues. The germline CDR1 and CDR2 sequences are GTSNPN and SVGIG (reference sequence). V was clipped by 2 bases and J by 0 bases; unmatched bases: 6. Sequencing used immunoSEQ multiplex PCR; TCRdb keeps in-frame clones, though not all of them. The sample shows roughly 58,000 clones, roughly 92% of them seen only once. The clonotype comes from a female donor with multiple sclerosis, enrolled in a pregnancy study. The specimen was CD8+ T cells from peripheral blood mononuclear cells, collected in the third trimester of pregnancy. The V and J genes are TRBV30 and TRBJ1-4; 7 bases map to TRBD1. CDR3 sequence: CAWSFGTAATNEKLFF. The CDR3 bases are TGTGCCTGGAGTTTCGGGACAGCTGCAACTAATGAAAAACTGTTTTTT.